This T cell receptor (beta chain) derives from a study of T cell changes during pregnancy in multiple sclerosis. Here immunoSEQ multiplex PCR was the method, and the copy in TCRdb shows in-frame clones only, minus some. The table lists 35,000 to 45,000 clones, approximately 92% of them singletons. Germline CDR1 SGHNT, CDR2 YYREEE (reference sequence). Trimming removed 3 bases from V and 4 bases from J; junction bases left unmatched: 8. The CDR3 runs 15 residues. This receptor was obtained from a female donor in good health, enrolled as a control in a pregnancy study. The specimen was CD4+ T cells from peripheral blood mononuclear cells, collected after pregnancy. The chain is built from TRBV5-4 and TRBJ2-7, with 9 bases matching TRBD2. CDR3 DNA sequence: TGTGCCAGCAGCTCAAAGACTAGCGGACTATACGAGCAGTACTTC. Encoded protein: CASSSKTSGLYEQYF. Full variable domain (missing parts from reference TRBV5-4 and TRBJ2-7): ETGVTQSPTHLIKTRGQQVTLRCSSQSGHNTVSWYQQALGQGPQFIFQYYREEENGRGNFPPRFSGLQFPNYSSELNVNALELDDSALYLCASSSKTSGLYEQYFGPGTRLTVT.